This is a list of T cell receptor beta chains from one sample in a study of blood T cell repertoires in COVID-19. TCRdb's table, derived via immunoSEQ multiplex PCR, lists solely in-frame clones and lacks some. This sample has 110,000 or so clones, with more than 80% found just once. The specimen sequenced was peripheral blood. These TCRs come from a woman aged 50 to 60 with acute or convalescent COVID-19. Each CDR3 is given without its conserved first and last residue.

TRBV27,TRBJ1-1,ASSLWARTGNTEAF
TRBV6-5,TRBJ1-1,AATGGSTEAF
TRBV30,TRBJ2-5,AWSPIIAGGQETQY
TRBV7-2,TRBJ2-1,ASEPEGLAGTRRF
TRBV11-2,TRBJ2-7,ASSSPGTNSYEQY
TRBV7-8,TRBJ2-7,ASSFRRGTGSYEQY
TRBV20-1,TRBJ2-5,SASSLETQY
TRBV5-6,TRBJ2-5,ASSLGRGRGETQY
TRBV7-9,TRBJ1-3,ASSLTVVSSGNTIY
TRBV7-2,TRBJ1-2,ASSLGGTGANYGYT
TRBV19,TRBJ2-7,ASSKGPGGEQY
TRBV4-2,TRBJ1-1,ASSQDGLNTEAF
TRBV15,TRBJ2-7,ATSTGTGGYEQY
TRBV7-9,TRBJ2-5,ASSLRVSSGGEYQETQY
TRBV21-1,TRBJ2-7,ASTRGKQFRFRYEQY
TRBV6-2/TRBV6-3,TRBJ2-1,ASSYHAATPGEQF
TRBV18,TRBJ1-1,ASSPQGNTEAF
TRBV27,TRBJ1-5,ASAQGAYQPQH
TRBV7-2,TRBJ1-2,ASSLAPGQGNGYT
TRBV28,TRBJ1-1,ASSSITTPTGPNTEAF
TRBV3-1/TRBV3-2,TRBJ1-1,ASSHNLNTEAF
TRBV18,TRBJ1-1,ASSPSMNTEAF
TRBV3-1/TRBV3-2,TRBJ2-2,AGAQGEITGELF
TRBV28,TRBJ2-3,ASSFTPSRVARNTQY
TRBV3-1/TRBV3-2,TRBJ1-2,ATGGQNYGYT
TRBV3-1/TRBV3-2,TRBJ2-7,ASSQGGPETASYEQY
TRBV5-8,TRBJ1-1,ASSLTATLMGAF